The source of this TCR beta chain is a study of post-analysis software for immune sequencing data (dated by TCRdb to between 2014 and 2016). With respect to the entire study: Disease courses on record covered relapsing-remitting, secondary progressive and progressive-relapsing multiple sclerosis, though some patients had no subtype annotation. The patient repertoires were compared against 10 to 12 previously published healthy control repertoires obtained from donors aged roughly 6 to 28 years. A subset of samples was prepared in parallel using single-end sample barcoding, then pooled and co-amplified after Illumina adapter ligation. The investigation overall reported the following: Multiple sclerosis patients had significantly lower normalized Chao1 diversity than controls, a result that suggests substantial peripheral T-cell clonal expansion. Direct clustering with F measure revealed strong co-clustering of samples prepared in the same batch, which led to a batch-effect correction. Significantly higher frequencies in patients than in controls were found for roughly 5 TRBV segments, including TRBV5-6, TRBV5-1 and TRBV20-1. The control group was slightly older than the multiple sclerosis patient group.

TCR beta repertoires were profiled from peripheral blood of roughly twelve young patients with multiple sclerosis to demonstrate the VDJtools post-analysis software. The multiple sclerosis patients were children and adolescents between roughly 6 and 17 years of age. The library was built by means of PCR. Data came from an Illumina HiSeq 2500. To reduce PCR and sequencing biases, unique molecular identifiers were built into the TCR beta cDNA libraries. Per 1 to 10 million input T cells, approximately 500,000 cDNA molecules were obtained, such that each molecule approximated one T cell. The same protocol used for the earlier healthy control dataset was applied to prepare and sequence the patient libraries. Samples belonging to the same batch were prepared together, multiplexed and sequenced on a shared HiSeq lane. In the source study's methods: Raw barcoded reads were processed with MIGEC, and single-read molecular identifier groups were discarded before consensus assembly and CDR3 extraction. VDJtools was used for post-analysis of the clonotype tables, with diversity normalized by down-sampling every dataset to the smallest sample size. In repertoire overlap clustering, CDR3 amino acid sequences, but not nucleotide sequences, were matched to correct batch-related cross-sample contamination. The public reads were quality trimmed at Q25 with fastp and then assembled into clones with MiXCR by TCRdb, keeping productive beta chains. Each CDR3 protein appears once, grouped with its most common genes and DNA. The V and J calls were determined by TCRdb, not by the authors. Here the sample has about 460,000 distinct CDR3 sequences; roughly 45% occur a single time. The top ten constitute about an eighth of the sample.

Comment on this clonotype: What this receptor recognizes is not known. The sample holds no much larger clone one base away, and base qualities are not on file.

According to the germline V gene, CDR1 reads MDHEN and CDR2 reads SYDVKM. Trimming removed 6 bases from V and 8 bases from J, leaving 10 bases between the germline ends. CDR3 length: 12 amino acids, cysteine to phenylalanine. Just the 36-base CDR3 DNA is kept, in frame starting at base 1. The sequence joins TRBV28 to TRBJ1-4; no D gene call is confident. Source material: blood. This clonotype was sampled from a girl between 10 and 17 years old with multiple sclerosis. The CDR3 reads CASSTTQEKLFF. The nucleotides read TGTGCCAGCAGCACTACACAAGAAAAACTGTTTTTT. Reference TRBV28 and TRBJ1-4 genes cover what lies past the CDR3, so the full variable domain is DVKVTQSSRYLVKRTGEKVFLECVQDMDHENMFWYRQDPGLGLRLIYFSYDVKMKEKGDIPEGYSVSREKKERFSLILESASTNQTSMYLCASSTTQEKLFFGSGTQLSVL.